This TCR beta chain was sequenced for a study of beta chain features in type 1 diabetes. General study results and limits: The study found moderately but significantly shorter TCRB CDR3s in all four CD4+ subsets of Type 1 diabetes patients.

Germline assignment: CDR1 SGHNT and CDR2 YYREEE (reference sequence). V lost 4 bases, J lost 0 bases, and 19 bases lay in between. There are 18 residues in the CDR3. Since all of the isolated RNA was reverse transcribed, expressed TCRB transcripts were what got sequenced. Libraries were prepared by immunoSEQ multiplex PCR; TCRdb keeps only in-frame clonotypes and omits some of them. The sample has around 280,000 clones, approximately 15% seen once; the top ten hold more than 0.015%. Cells sorted by CD45RO/CCR7/CD25/CD127/CD95/CD27 comprised CD4+ naive, central memory, regulatory and stem cell-like memory cells. This clone was counted a few times. The antigen remains undetermined.

The V call is TRBV5-4, the J call TRBJ2-2; D may be TRBD1 (6 bases). This TCR came from a man aged 18 to 35 with type 1 diabetes. The sequencing sample was made of naive CD4+ T cells from blood. CDR3 DNA sequence: TGTGCCAGCAGCCCTTGGACAGCCCGCAATTCGAACACCGGGGAGCTGTTTTTT. Translating gives CASSPWTARNSNTGELFF.